This T cell receptor (beta chain) was found in a study of T cell changes during pregnancy in multiple sclerosis. Here immunoSEQ multiplex PCR was the method, and the copy in TCRdb shows in-frame clones only, minus some. The top ten clones hold 6.5% to 7.5% of a sample with 40,000 to 50,000 clones, roughly 90% of them seen once. J gave up 1 base and V 3 bases, and 5 bases lay outside the gene matches. The germline V gene encodes CDR1 MDHEN and CDR2 SYDVKM. CDR3 length: 16 residues. This specimen was CD8+ T cells from peripheral blood mononuclear cells, taken in the third trimester of pregnancy. The chain recombines TRBV28 with TRBJ1-1; TRBD1 matches at 10 bases. This clonotype was sampled from a female donor with multiple sclerosis, enrolled in a pregnancy study. DNA of the CDR3: TGTGCCAGCAGTTTGCGGGGACAGGGGTCGAACACTGAAGCTTTCTTT. Protein: CASSLRGQGSNTEAFF.